Listed below are T cell receptor beta chains from one sample, sequenced in a study of T-cell memory formation after mild COVID-19. TCRdb fed the 5' RACE reads into MiXCR, producing one record per CDR3 protein. This table has about 340,000 distinct CDR3 sequences, approximately 15% appearing once. The sequenced sample was PBMCs or a T cell subset sorted from them (not recorded which). Receptors originate from a young man who had mild COVID-19 (a few samples of this study predate the infection). Cell type and time point are not known. The CDR3 runs from the conserved cysteine through the conserved F or W. Each record gives: J gene, V gene, CDR3 protein.

>TRBJ2-1|TRBV6-2/TRBV6-3
CASSYAASGGDEQFF
>TRBJ2-1|TRBV27
CASSSIPGAPRFF
>TRBJ1-2|TRBV20-1
CSARDYRGHGYTF
>TRBJ2-1|TRBV7-6
CASSPYRGPYNEQFF
>TRBJ2-1|TRBV10-1
CASSESSGRRYNEQFF
>TRBJ2-1|TRBV24-1
CATSDLLGLEQFF
>TRBJ2-5|TRBV4-2
CASSQDSVGGGLLETQYF
>TRBJ1-3|TRBV6-6
CASPPPAGNTIYF
>TRBJ2-5|TRBV5-1
CASSIGRGGETQYF
>TRBJ1-2|TRBV19
CASSMLSGSAGYGYTF
>TRBJ2-3|TRBV5-4
CASSLETSGTDTQYF
>TRBJ2-7|TRBV4-3
CASSQEGGGRGTYEQYF
>TRBJ1-6|TRBV6-5
CASSRISHNSPLHF
>TRBJ2-5|TRBV11-2
CASSLWLAGETQYF
>TRBJ1-2|TRBV20-1
CSASPSYSGDYGYTF
>TRBJ2-3|TRBV10-2
CASSESSLAGDTQYF
>TRBJ1-2|TRBV7-2
CASSLVSSLEVPYFHTF
>TRBJ2-7|TRBV12-3/TRBV12-4
CASSRLGFYEQYF
>TRBJ2-3|TRBV19
CATAGTVSTDTQYF
>TRBJ2-1|TRBV2
CASRRSWNNEQFF
>TRBJ1-1|TRBV5-1
CASSLGHDNTEAFF
>TRBJ2-1|TRBV3-1
CASSQETSYEQFF
>TRBJ1-2|TRBV4-3
CASSQDRQGDPYGYTF
>TRBJ2-2|TRBV7-2
CASSLGLAIRGELFF
>TRBJ1-1|TRBV27
CSSSLKGWGLNTEAFF
>TRBJ1-4|TRBV5-1
CASQRWGQGTEKLFF
>TRBJ1-1|TRBV18
CASSPLIPDTEAFF
>TRBJ1-3|TRBV7-9
CASSFYPQAGNTIYF
>TRBJ2-3|TRBV20-1
CSARDLDSTFLPSTDTQYF
>TRBJ2-7|TRBV15
CATSTGQSDEQYF
>TRBJ2-1|TRBV5-1
CASSSSGGVINEQFF
>TRBJ2-5|TRBV5-1
CASSLVVGQETQYF
>TRBJ2-1|TRBV29-1
CSVVGSRYNEQFF
>TRBJ2-3|TRBV15
CATSGFTGQDTQYF
>TRBJ1-6|TRBV11-2
CASSSLVNSPLHF
>TRBJ1-1|TRBV12-3/TRBV12-4
CASLNRGMIANTEAFF
>TRBJ2-3|TRBV6-2/TRBV6-3
CASSYSTRTGTDTQYF
>TRBJ2-7|TRBV20-1
CSARIRGRQYF
>TRBJ2-3|TRBV7-3
CASSPWITDTQYF
>TRBJ2-1|TRBV5-4
CASSFGGTEQFF
>TRBJ2-7|TRBV25-1
CASRPGGGYEQYF